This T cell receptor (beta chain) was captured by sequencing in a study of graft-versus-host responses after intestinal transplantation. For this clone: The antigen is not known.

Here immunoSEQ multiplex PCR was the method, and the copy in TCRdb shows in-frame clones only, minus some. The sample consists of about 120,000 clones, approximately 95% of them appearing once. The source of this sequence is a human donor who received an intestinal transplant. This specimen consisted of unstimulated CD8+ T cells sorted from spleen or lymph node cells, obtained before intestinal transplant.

CDR3 residues: CASSEPRMASTIYF. CDR3 coding DNA: TGTGCCAGCAGTGAACCCAGGATGGCTTCCACCATATATTTT. This sequence joins TRBV6-5 and TRBJ1-3; D uncertain. The CDR3 extends over 14 amino acids. CDR1 MNHEY and CDR2 SVGAGI come from the germline V gene. V dropped 5 bases and J dropped 9 bases, with 17 bases sitting between them.